Listed here are 12 T cell receptor beta chains from one sample, sequenced in a study of shared clonotypes between healthy human individuals. Profiled with immunoSEQ multiplex PCR; TCRdb holds only in-frame clones, not every one. The table has about 1.1 million clones, about 80% seen once; the top ten hold 0.7% to 0.95%. Sequenced: memory CD4+ T cells from PBMCs. Stated subset: CD45RA-negative fraction. Every receptor here comes from a man younger than 30 in good health. Some clones in this sample may be carry-over from other donors' samples.

The V and J genes are TRBV5-1 and TRBJ2-7, with 10 bases that match TRBD1. The CDR3 is 18 amino acids. After removal of 0 bases from V and 2 bases from J, the junction contained 11 bases not matched to a gene. Germline assignment: CDR1 SGHRS and CDR2 YFSETQ. The CDR3 loop reads CASSLASVSGTGAYEQYF. CDR3 sequence (DNA): TGCGCCAGCAGCTTGGCCAGTGTGTCCGGGACAGGGGCCTACGAGCAGTACTTC.

The V and J genes are TRBV30 and TRBJ2-7; 7 bases align to TRBD2. The germline V gene encodes CDR1 GTSNPN and CDR2 SVGIG (reference sequence). The V and J ends lost 4 bases and 1 base, in that order; junction bases with no gene match: 10. The CDR3 is 15 residues long. The CDR3 coding sequence is TGTGCCTGGAACGGCAACGGGAGGCAGTCCTACGAGCAGTACTTC. Translating it yields CAWNGNGRQSYEQYF.

The chain uses TRBV28 and TRBJ1-5, with TRBD1 matching over 10 bases. Germline V CDR1 and CDR2: MDHEN, SYDVKM. With 4 bases clipped from V and 4 bases from J, the junction kept 10 bases outside the gene matches. The CDR3 has 17 residues. As DNA, the CDR3 is TGTGCCAGCAGTTCCCCAGACAGGGGGCTCGGTAATCAGCCCCAGCATTTT. Amino acids: CASSSPDRGLGNQPQHF.

Concerning this clone itself: One end of the junction varies from germline; a read error may be responsible. V is TRBV4-1 and J is TRBJ1-2; D perhaps matches TRBD1 (6 bases). This CDR3 comprises 14 residues. Per the germline V gene, CDR1 is MGHRA and CDR2 is YSYEKL. For the CDR3, the DNA is TGCGCCAGCAGCCAAGGTCAGGGGAGCTATGGCTACGCCTTC. This codes for CASSQGQGSYGYAF.

The genes are TRBV20-1 and TRBJ2-7; no clear D. The germline V gene has CDR1 DFQATT and CDR2 SNEGSKA (reference sequence). Trimming cost V 3 bases and J 5 bases, with 8 bases left between them. There are 11 residues in the CDR3. DNA for the CDR3: TGCAGTGCTAGTCGCTGGGACGAGCAGTACTTC. It codes for CSASRWDEQYF.

The rearrangement links TRBV6-1 to TRBJ1-2; 7 bases fit TRBD1. Trimming cost V 2 bases and J 12 bases; bases outside gene matches: 9. The CDR3 has 13 amino acids. Germline V lookup: CDR1 MNHNS, CDR2 SASEGT. The CDR3 DNA is TGTGCCAGCAGTGAACACAGGGCAGGGGGTCACACCTTC. Translating it yields CASSEHRAGGHTF.

This rearrangement joins TRBV2 to TRBJ2-7; unclear D gene. The germline gives CDR1 SNHLY, CDR2 FYNNEI. The CDR3 extends over 14 amino acids. Between the trimmed V and J ends, which lost 3 bases and 0 bases, there was a span of 9 bases. CDR3 nucleotide sequence: TGTGCCAGCAGTGACAGAATCAGCTCCTACGAGCAGTACTTC. Translating it yields CASSDRISSYEQYF.

This rearrangement joins TRBV29-1 to TRBJ2-2; D is possibly TRBD1 (6 bases). The V and J ends lost 7 bases and 6 bases respectively, with 18 bases between them. This CDR3 is 14 amino acids long. The germline CDR1 and CDR2 sequences are SQVTM and ANQGSEA. The CDR3 DNA reads as TGCAGCGGGCGAACAGGGATGACCGCCGGGGAGCTGTTTTTT. Translating it yields CSGRTGMTAGELFF.

This clone was counted once. The J gene is TRBJ1-5, the V gene TRBV19; D is possibly TRBD1 (6 bases). The germline V gene encodes CDR1 LNHDA and CDR2 SQIVND (reference sequence). The CDR3 contains 15 residues. Trimming removed 5 bases from V and 5 bases from J, with 16 bases in between. The CDR3 DNA sequence: TGTGCCAGTAGTGAAGGACAGCCTCTCTATCAGCCCCAGCATTTT. Its translation: CASSEGQPLYQPQHF.

This clone was recorded a few times. The rearrangement joins TRBV6-5 to TRBJ1-1, with no clear D. Trimming cost V 8 bases and J 6 bases, with 16 bases left between them. The CDR3 extends over 13 amino acids. CDR1 is MNHEY and CDR2 is SVGAGI in the germline V gene. CDR3 DNA sequence: TGTGCCAGCCGAAAGAAGGGTCGCTCTGAAGCTTTCTTT. This gives the protein CASRKKGRSEAFF.

In its sample, this clone was seen a few times. The chain carries TRBV2 and TRBJ1-1, with D uncertain. The CDR3 extends over 13 amino acids. Germline lookup yields CDR1 SNHLY and CDR2 FYNNEI. V lost 7 bases to trimming and J lost 3 bases, with 12 bases between them. CDR3 protein: CASKEEGYTEAFF. DNA of the CDR3: TGTGCCAGCAAGGAAGAAGGGTACACTGAAGCTTTCTTT.

The gene calls are TRBV28 and TRBJ2-5, with D possibly being TRBD2 (6 bases). The tail of the sequence fits TRBJ2-7 better, so the J call may be wrong. Germline V CDR1 and CDR2: MDHEN, SYDVKM. The CDR3 has 15 residues. The CDR3 DNA is TGTGCCAGCAGTTTATCTACTAGCTTGAGGGCCGAGCAGTACTTC. Translated, it gives CASSLSTSLRAEQYF.